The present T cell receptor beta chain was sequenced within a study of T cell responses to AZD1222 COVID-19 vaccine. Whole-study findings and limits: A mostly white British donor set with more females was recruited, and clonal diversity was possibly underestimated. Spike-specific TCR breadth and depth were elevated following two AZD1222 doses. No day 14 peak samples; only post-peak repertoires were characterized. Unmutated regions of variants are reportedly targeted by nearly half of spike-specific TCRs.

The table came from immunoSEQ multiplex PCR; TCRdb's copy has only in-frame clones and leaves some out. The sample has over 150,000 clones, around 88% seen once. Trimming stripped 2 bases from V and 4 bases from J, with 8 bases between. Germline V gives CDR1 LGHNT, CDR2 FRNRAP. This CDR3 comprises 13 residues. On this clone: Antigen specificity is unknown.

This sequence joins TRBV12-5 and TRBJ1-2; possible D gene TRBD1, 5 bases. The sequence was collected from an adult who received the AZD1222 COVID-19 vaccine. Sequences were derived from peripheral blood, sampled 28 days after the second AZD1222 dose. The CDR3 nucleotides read TGTGCTAGTGGTTTGTGGGGGGGCTATGGCTACACCTTC. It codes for CASGLWGGYGYTF.